The text below deals with one TCR beta chain. Using immunoSEQ multiplex PCR, the repertoire was profiled, and TCRdb retains in-frame clones only, with some absent. The repertoire holds about 14,000 clones, with around four fifths as singletons. The data belong to a study of blood T cell repertoires in COVID-19. The V gene lost 1 base and the J gene lost 4 bases, with 13 bases spanning the gap. In germline, CDR1 is LGHNT, CDR2 FRNRAP. The CDR3 is 15 residues long. Sample: peripheral blood. The chain links TRBV12-5 to TRBJ2-5; possibly TRBD1 for D (6 bases). The source of this sequence is a man between 65 and 85 years old with acute or convalescent COVID-19. CDR3 protein: CASGLGAGARETQYF. DNA of the CDR3: TGTGCTAGTGGTTTGGGGGCAGGGGCAAGAGAGACCCAGTACTTC.